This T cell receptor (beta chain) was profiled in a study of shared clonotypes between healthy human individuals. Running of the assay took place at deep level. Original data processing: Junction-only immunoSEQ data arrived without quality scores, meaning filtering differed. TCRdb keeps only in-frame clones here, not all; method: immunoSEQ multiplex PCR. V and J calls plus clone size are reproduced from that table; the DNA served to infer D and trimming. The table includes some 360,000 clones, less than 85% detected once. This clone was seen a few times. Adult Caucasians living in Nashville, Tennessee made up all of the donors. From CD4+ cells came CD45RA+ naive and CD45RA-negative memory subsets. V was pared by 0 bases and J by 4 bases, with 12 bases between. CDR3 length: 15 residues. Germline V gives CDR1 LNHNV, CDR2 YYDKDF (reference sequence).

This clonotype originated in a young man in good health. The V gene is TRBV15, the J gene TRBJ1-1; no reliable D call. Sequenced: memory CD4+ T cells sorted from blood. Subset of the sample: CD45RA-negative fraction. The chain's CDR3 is CATSRDLPGITEAFF. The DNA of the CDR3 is TGTGCCACCAGCAGAGATCTCCCAGGTATCACTGAAGCTTTCTTT.